The clone carrying this TCR beta chain was detected only once. No antigen is known for it. With 6 bases removed from V and 7 bases from J, the gap between germline ends came to 15 bases. This CDR3 contains 13 residues. The germline V gene has CDR1 LNHDA and CDR2 SQIVND (reference sequence). Measured with immunoSEQ multiplex PCR; TCRdb has only the in-frame clones, and not every one. This repertoire shows around 130,000 clones, over 90% found once; its top ten account for about 5%. This entry comes from a study of T cell responses to AZD1222 COVID-19 vaccine. Study outcomes and limitations: Females made up more of the donors, who were largely white British, and clonal diversity may have come out too low.

This TCR derives from an adult in good health. Sequences were derived from peripheral blood, sampled on day 0 of AZD1222 vaccination. The chain couples TRBV19 to TRBJ1-1; D might be TRBD1 (5 bases). The CDR3 protein is CASSIQGELEAFF. The CDR3 DNA reads as TGTGCCAGTAGCATCCAGGGTGAACTTGAAGCTTTCTTT.